Following are 6 T cell receptor gamma chains from one sample sequenced in a study of Vδ1+ human thymocytes. Extracted RNA was reverse transcribed into cDNA. Pooled V-gene forward primers with one constant-region reverse primer generated the CDR3 amplicons by multiplex PCR. TCRdb reprocessed the multiplex PCR reads through CATT. This sample has 7,000 to 9,500 gamma-chain clones, with less than 60% found just once. These receptors have no known antigen. Regarding the study as a whole: In the thymus, TRG and TRD repertoires looked highly polyclonal with Gaussian CDR3 lengths.

What was sequenced was Vdelta1+ gamma-delta thymocytes from the thymus. As to subset: FACS-sorted CD3+ TCRalphabeta- TCRVdelta1+ TCRVdelta2- thymocytes. The receptors shown here come from a girl under three years old who had congenital heart surgery.

This chain connects TRGV5 to TRGJP2. TCRdb is silent on the J gene; assignment here came from matching the DNA to germline. V dropped 3 bases and J dropped 0; count of bases not matched to a gene: 7. The CDR3 runs 16 residues. CDR1 and CDR2 (germline): VINAFY, YDVSNSKD. The chain's CDR3 is CATWDERHSSDWIKTF. CDR3 coding DNA: TGTGCCACCTGGGACGAAAGGCATAGTAGTGATTGGATCAAGACGTTT.

Only a few counts were recorded for this clone. The chain recombines TRGV8 with TRGJP2. TCRdb lists no J gene, so it was determined here by aligning the DNA to germline. Germline CDR1 VENAVY, CDR2 YDSYNSRV. After removal of 5 bases from V and 2 bases from J, the junction contained 5 bases not matched to a gene. The length of the CDR3 is 14 residues. The CDR3 sequence: CATWATSSDWIKTF. The CDR3 bases are TGTGCCACCTGGGCCACAAGTAGTGATTGGATCAAGACGTTT.

The chain recombines TRGV9 with TRGJ1 or TRGJ2. Assignment of the J gene here rests on matching the DNA to germline, because TCRdb gives none. CDR1 and CDR2 from the germline V gene are GITISATS and ISYDGTV (reference sequence). The J segment lost 6 bases and the V segment lost 2 bases, leaving 7 bases of the junction unmatched. The CDR3 runs 13 residues. CDR3 coding DNA: TGTGCCTTGTGGGAGGCCCTGTGTTATAAGAAACTCTTT. Residues: CALWEALCYKKLF.

This rearrangement joins TRGV2 to TRGJP2. The J gene, not given by TCRdb, was assigned here from a germline match of the nucleotide sequence. J was trimmed by 3 bases and V by 3 bases; bases with no gene match: 7. CDR1 and CDR2 from the germline V gene are EGSNGY and YDSYNSKV. There are 15 residues in the CDR3. The CDR3 sequence: CATWDPAGSDWIKTF. CDR3 nucleotide sequence: TGTGCCACCTGGGACCCCGCCGGTAGTGATTGGATCAAGACGTTT.

This clone was detected a few times. Sequence at one end of the junction differs from germline and may be a read error. The V call is TRGV4, the J call TRGJP2. This CDR3 is built from 16 residues. The V gene's germline CDR1 is EGSTGY and CDR2 YDSYTSSV. The CDR3 sequence is CATWDEIQSSDWIKTF. Written as DNA, the CDR3 is TGTGCCACCTGGGATGAGATCCAAAGTAGTGATTGGATCAAGACGTTC.

A note on this clone: Mismatch with germline at one junction end may stem from a read error. This chain uses TRGV2 with TRGJ1 or TRGJ2. The J gene is absent in TCRdb and was assigned here via DNA matching to germline. CDR3 length: 14 amino acids. From germline, CDR1 is EGSNGY and CDR2 YDSYNSKV. CDR3 residues: CASWDGRVYYKKLF. The CDR3 nucleotides are TGTGCCTCCTGGGACGGGCGGGTGTATTATAAGAAACTCTTT.